This entry lists 30 T cell receptor beta chains sequenced from one sample in a study of Ad26.COV2.S vaccination and SARS-CoV-2 variants. The sample's treatment: over 15 received Ad26.COV2.S at low or high dose, single or two shots; several received placebo; per-sample allocation not given. The samples were gathered on day 63 after the first injection of vaccine or placebo. Clones were read by immunoSEQ multiplex PCR, and TCRdb kept only the in-frame ones, dropping some. Of around 300,000 clones in the sample, 88% were seen once. The sequencing here drew on peripheral blood, taken in a trial of Ad26.COV2.S vaccine versus placebo. The receptors stem from a person aged 18-60 years who received the Ad26.COV2.S COVID-19 vaccine or a placebo.

The CDR3 bases are TGTGCCAGCAGCCCCTTGACTAGTACCGGGGAGCTGTTTTTT. Its translation is CASSPLTSTGELFF. The rearrangement joins TRBV11-3 to TRBJ2-2; weak D call: TRBD2 (6 bases). In germline, CDR1 is SGHNT, CDR2 YENEEA. CDR3 length: 14 amino acids. The V end lost 5 bases, the J end lost 5 bases, and 12 bases lay between the germline ends.

The V call is TRBV9, the J call TRBJ2-2, with 7 bases identical to TRBD1. Germline values: CDR1 SGDLS, CDR2 YYNGEE. The CDR3 loop spans 16 amino acids. V shed 4 bases, J shed 2 bases, and the junction held 8 bases outside the gene matches. The CDR3 DNA reads TGTGCCAGCAGCCTGCGACGGGACAGTAACACCGGGGAGCTGTTTTTT. Residues: CASSLRRDSNTGELFF.

The CDR3 region has the DNA TGTGCCAGCACGGGGGACGGGGGTTGGTACGAGCAGTACTTC. Amino acid sequence: CASTGDGGWYEQYF. V usage is TRBV2 and J usage is TRBJ2-7, with D tentatively TRBD2 (6 bases). The CDR3 is made up of 14 amino acids. The germline V gene encodes CDR1 SNHLY and CDR2 FYNNEI. The V gene lost 7 bases and the J gene lost 4 bases, with 17 bases spanning the gap.

This clone was seen a handful of times. The chain is built from TRBV30 and TRBJ1-6, with a possible D match to TRBD1 (5 bases). Trimming left V 3 bases short and J 7 bases short, with 19 bases between. Germline-derived CDR1 and CDR2 are GTSNPN and SVGIG (reference sequence). This CDR3 spans 16 amino acids. The CDR3 sequence is CAWRPIGQGPNSPLHF. CDR3 nucleotides: TGTGCCTGGAGGCCCATTGGGCAGGGCCCCAATTCACCCCTCCACTTT. The full variable domain, with the rest looked up from reference TRBV30 and TRBJ1-6, is SQTIHQWPATLVQPVGSPLSLECTVEGTSNPNLYWYRQAAGRGLQLLFYSVGIGQISSEVPQNLSASRPQDRQFILSSKKLLLSDSGFYLCAWRPIGQGPNSPLHFGNGTRLTVT.

V and J are TRBV9 and TRBJ2-1; 7 nucleotides align to TRBD2. Per germline, CDR1 SGDLS and CDR2 YYNGEE. J was trimmed by 4 bases and V by 2 bases; bases with no gene match: 12. The CDR3 loop spans 17 amino acids. The CDR3 DNA is TGTGCCAGCAGCGTTTGGGAGGGCTCACCCCCTTACAATGAGCAGTTCTTC. It encodes CASSVWEGSPPYNEQFF. Variable domain in full (rest from reference TRBV9 and TRBJ2-1): DSGVTQTPKHLITATGQRVTLRCSPRSGDLSVYWYQQSLDQGLQFLIQYYNGEERAKGNILERFSAQQFPDLHSELNLSSLELGDSALYFCASSVWEGSPPYNEQFFGPGTRLTVL.

The V and J genes are TRBV3-1 (or the pseudogene TRBV3-2) and TRBJ2-3; 11 bases are shared with TRBD2. CDR3 size: 16 residues. V lost 3 bases to trimming and J lost 3 bases; unmatched junction nucleotides: 5. Germline V CDR1 and CDR2: LGHDT, YNNKEL (reference sequence). This CDR3 reads CASSQVAGGGTDTQYF. The DNA for the CDR3 is TGTGCCAGCAGCCAGGTAGCGGGAGGGGGGACAGATACGCAGTATTTT.

The V and J genes are TRBV5-6 and TRBJ2-2; D gene uncertain. Germline V gene lookup returns CDR1 SGHDT and CDR2 YYEEEE. There are 15 residues in the CDR3. Between the trimmed V and J ends, which lost 6 bases and 5 bases, there was a span of 17 bases. The DNA of the CDR3 is TGTGCCAGCATTCTGAACCCGGACGAAACCGGGGAGCTGTTTTTT. Translated: CASILNPDETGELFF.

The J gene is TRBJ2-5, the V gene TRBV3-1 (or the pseudogene TRBV3-2); D may be TRBD1 (5 bases). The CDR3 contains 15 residues. The germline V gene encodes CDR1 LGHDT and CDR2 YNNKEL (reference sequence). V was cut by 5 bases and J by 2 bases, with 15 bases left in between. This CDR3 reads CASSGLGHIQETQYF. The CDR3 DNA is TGTGCCAGCAGCGGGCTAGGACACATACAAGAGACCCAGTACTTC.

The V gene is TRBV5-1, the J gene TRBJ1-2, with 8 bases matching TRBD1. The CDR3 consists of 14 residues. V was clipped by 2 bases and J by 4 bases; unmatched bases: 4. Germline values: CDR1 SGHRS, CDR2 YFSETQ. DNA of the CDR3: TGCGCCAGCAGCTTCGACAGGGGCCTCTATGGCTACACCTTC. Protein: CASSFDRGLYGYTF. Supplemented by reference TRBV5-1 and TRBJ1-2, the full variable domain reads KAGVTQTPRYLIKTRGQQVTLSCSPISGHRSVSWYQQTPGQGLQFLFEYFSETQRNKGNFPGRFSGRQFSNSRSEMNVSTLELGDSALYLCASSFDRGLYGYTFGSGTRLTVV.

The chain joins TRBV6-6 to TRBJ2-7; D possibly matches TRBD1 or TRBD2 (5 bases each). Looked up from germline, CDR1 is MNHNY and CDR2 is SVGAGI (reference sequence). Between the trimmed V and J ends, which lost 2 bases and 6 bases, there was a span of 14 bases. The CDR3 loop spans 14 amino acids. CDR3 sequence: CASSYATWDAEQYF. The DNA for the CDR3 is TGTGCCAGCAGTTACGCCACCTGGGACGCCGAGCAGTACTTC.

This clone was counted ten times or more. J is TRBJ2-7 and V is TRBV28, with TRBD1 matching over 7 bases. V shed 5 bases and J 1 base; nucleotides not matched to a gene: 14. This CDR3 has 17 amino acids. Germline CDR1 MDHEN, CDR2 SYDVKM. CDR3 protein: CASSPLTSTGRSYEQYF. The CDR3 coding sequence is TGTGCCAGCAGTCCGTTAACATCGACAGGGCGGTCCTACGAGCAGTACTTC.

In this sample, this clone turned up once. The V call is TRBV27, the J call TRBJ1-4; D is undetermined. The CDR3 loop spans 16 amino acids. Per germline, CDR1 MNHEY and CDR2 SMNVEV (reference sequence). V was clipped by 5 bases and J by 5 bases, with 18 bases between them. CDR3 loop: CASSPYLEQPNEKLFF. For the CDR3, the DNA is TGTGCCAGCAGTCCATACCTCGAGCAGCCCAATGAAAAACTGTTTTTT.

This clone has just a few counts. The chain recombines TRBV27 with TRBJ1-5; D unclear. Germline CDR1 MNHEY, CDR2 SMNVEV (reference sequence). The V end was cut by 6 bases, the J end by 0 bases, with 6 bases between. The CDR3 totals 13 residues. For the CDR3, the DNA is TGTGCCAGCAGACGTTATAGCAATCAGCCCCAGCATTTT. Encoded protein: CASRRYSNQPQHF.

The chain links TRBV29-1 to TRBJ2-5, with 9 bases matching TRBD2. After removal of 4 bases from V and 9 bases from J, the junction contained 6 bases not matched to a gene. In germline, CDR1 is SQVTM, CDR2 ANQGSEA. The CDR3 is made up of 12 amino acids. The CDR3 nucleotides are TGCAGCGTTGCAAGCGGGGGGAGGTCCCAGTACTTC. Protein product: CSVASGGRSQYF.

The V and J genes are TRBV12-3 or TRBV12-4 and TRBJ2-1, with a tentative D call TRBD2 (6 bases). The CDR3 totals 13 residues. Trimming shortened V by 4 bases and J by 8 bases, and 12 bases separated the two germline ends. CDR3 protein: CASSSRRGDEQFF. CDR3 DNA sequence: TGTGCCAGCAGTTCACGGAGGGGCGATGAGCAGTTCTTC.

This chain joins TRBV9 and TRBJ1-5, with a tentative D call TRBD1 (5 bases). CDR1 and CDR2 (germline): SGDLS, YYNGEE. The CDR3 has 13 residues. Between the trimmed V and J ends, which lost 0 bases and 7 bases, there was a span of 8 bases. The CDR3 protein is CASSVGWGQPQHF. The DNA for the CDR3 is TGTGCCAGCAGCGTAGGTTGGGGGCAGCCCCAGCATTTT.

This clone was detected a few times. This chain links TRBV6-2 or TRBV6-3 with TRBJ1-2, with 7 bases aligning to TRBD1. The CDR3 is made up of 14 amino acids. In germline, CDR1 is MNHEY, CDR2 SVGEGT. The V gene end was trimmed by 0 bases and the J gene end by 3 bases; junction bases not matched to a gene: 1. CDR3 sequence: CASSYSGQYYGYTF. DNA for the CDR3: TGTGCCAGCAGTTACTCGGGACAGTACTATGGCTACACCTTC.

The rearrangement links TRBV3-1 (or the pseudogene TRBV3-2) to TRBJ2-5, with a weak D call TRBD2 (6 bases). The V gene lost 2 bases and the J gene lost 1 base, with 11 bases spanning the gap. This CDR3 region has 15 residues. The germline V gene encodes CDR1 LGHDT and CDR2 YNNKEL (reference sequence). The CDR3 DNA follows: TGTGCCAGCAGCCAACCGGGACTGCTCCAAGAGACCCAGTACTTC. Translation gives CASSQPGLLQETQYF.

This sequence joins TRBV19 and TRBJ1-5; perhaps TRBD1 as D (5 bases). Germline CDR1 reads LNHDA; CDR2 reads SQIVND (reference sequence). This CDR3 is built from 13 residues. V was pared by 5 bases and J by 5 bases, with 10 bases between. CDR3 loop: CASSQGIDQPQHF. DNA for the CDR3: TGTGCCAGTAGTCAGGGTATTGATCAGCCCCAGCATTTT.

The chain employs TRBV28 and TRBJ2-1; no firm D call. CDR3 length: 11 amino acids. The V end was cut by 3 bases, the J end by 3 bases, with 0 bases between. From germline, CDR1 is MDHEN and CDR2 SYDVKM. The CDR3 region is CASSFYNEQFF. CDR3 nucleotides: TGTGCCAGCAGTTTCTACAATGAGCAGTTCTTC.

CDR3 in amino acids: CASSVSGTGGYEQYF. The CDR3 nucleotides read TGTGCCAGCAGCGTATCGGGGACAGGGGGCTACGAGCAGTACTTC. The chain joins TRBV9 to TRBJ2-7, with 11 bases identical to TRBD1. CDR1 and CDR2 (germline): SGDLS, YYNGEE. Trimming at V came to 1 base and at J to 3 bases, leaving 3 bases not matched to a gene. CDR3 length: 15 residues.

This chain links TRBV9 with TRBJ1-3; TRBD1 matches 9 bases. This CDR3 has 13 amino acids. The V gene's germline CDR1 is SGDLS and CDR2 YYNGEE. Germline trimming cut 4 bases from V and 8 bases from J; bases unmatched to any gene: 4. DNA of the CDR3: TGTGCCAGCAGCCCGGACAGGGGAGACACCATATATTTT. It is translated as CASSPDRGDTIYF.

V usage is TRBV19 and J usage is TRBJ2-1; D not certain. This CDR3 comprises 13 residues. Germline CDR1 is LNHDA and CDR2 is SQIVND (reference sequence). Deletions cut 2 bases from V and 12 bases from J, with 14 bases between. The CDR3 region is CASSISPDPRQFF. The CDR3 DNA reads TGTGCCAGTAGTATATCACCGGACCCTCGGCAGTTCTTC. The complete variable domain, with remaining parts taken from reference TRBV19 and TRBJ2-1, reads DGGITQSPKYLFRKEGQNVTLSCEQNLNHDAMYWYRQDPGQGLRLIYYSQIVNDFQKGDIAEGYSVSREKKESFPLTVTSAQKNPTAFYLCASSISPDPRQFFGPGTRLTVL.

This chain connects TRBV30 to TRBJ2-7; D perhaps matches TRBD2 (6 bases). V gave up 7 bases and J gave up 7 bases, with 17 bases separating them. Germline CDR1 GTSNPN, CDR2 SVGIG (reference sequence). This CDR3 region has 12 residues. The CDR3, as DNA: TGTGCCTTCCACGTCAGGAGGGGTGAGCAGTACTTC. This sequence encodes CAFHVRRGEQYF.

This chain connects TRBV7-3 to TRBJ2-6, with D perhaps matching TRBD2 (6 bases). This CDR3 has 14 residues. V gave up 7 bases and J gave up 6 bases, with 13 bases separating them. Germline V lookup: CDR1 SGHTA, CDR2 FQGTGA. The CDR3, as DNA: TGTGCCAGCAACCAAGGAGGGACGGCCAACGTCCTGACTTTC. As protein: CASNQGGTANVLTF.

V is TRBV18 and J is TRBJ2-1, with TRBD1 matching over 7 bases. Germline CDR1 KGHSH, CDR2 LQKENI. Losses at the gene ends were 2 bases for V and 0 bases for J; bases not matched to a gene: 10. The CDR3 has 18 amino acids. CDR3 sequence reads: CASSPVMGQPGSYNEQFF. The CDR3 DNA follows: TGTGCCAGCTCACCAGTAATGGGACAGCCGGGCTCCTACAATGAGCAGTTCTTC.

This chain joins TRBV4-1 and TRBJ1-1; D call uncertain. CDR1 MGHRA and CDR2 YSYEKL come from the germline V gene. This CDR3 is 14 amino acids long. Trimming pared 0 bases from V and 1 base from J, leaving 6 bases between. The CDR3, as DNA: TGCGCCAGCAGCCAAGAAGCAGGGAACACTGAAGCTTTCTTT. Its translation: CASSQEAGNTEAFF.

CDR3 sequence reads: CAWSVESSYNSPLHF. The CDR3 DNA follows: TGTGCCTGGAGTGTTGAGAGCTCCTATAATTCACCCCTCCACTTT. V usage is TRBV30 and J usage is TRBJ1-6; D unclear. The ends were cut back, 0 bases at V and 0 bases at J, with 6 bases in the middle. Germline CDR1 GTSNPN, CDR2 SVGIG (reference sequence). This CDR3 is built from 15 residues.

Notes on this clone: In the same sample, other DNA sequences code for this CDR3. The CDR3 nucleotides are TGCGCCAGCAGCCAAGAATCAACCTCTGGGGCCAACGTCCTGACTTTC. Translation: CASSQESTSGANVLTF. The rearrangement links TRBV4-3 to TRBJ2-6; no clear D gene. The CDR3 consists of 16 residues. Trimming left V 0 bases short and J 0 bases short, with 6 bases between. Germline V gene lookup returns CDR1 LGHNA and CDR2 YSLEER.

The chain uses TRBV10-3 and TRBJ2-4; D ambiguous. The CDR3 consists of 11 residues. Germline CDR1 and CDR2: ENHRY and SYGVKD. V lost 3 bases and J lost 9, with 6 bases in between. The CDR3 sequence is CAISDGVIQYF. The CDR3 nucleotides read TGTGCCATCAGTGACGGAGTCATTCAGTACTTC.